The 19 T cell receptor beta chains presented below share a single source sample, sequenced in a study of blood T cell repertoires in COVID-19. Measured with immunoSEQ multiplex PCR; TCRdb has only the in-frame clones, and not every one. Among 100,000 or so clones listed, approximately 80% were seen once. The specimen was peripheral blood. The receptors come from a man between 60 and 70 years old with acute or convalescent COVID-19.

DNA of the CDR3: TGTGCCAGCAGCCAATCGGGACTAGCGGCTAGCACAGATACGCAGTATTTT. It encodes CASSQSGLAASTDTQYF. The chain is built from TRBV3-1 (or the pseudogene TRBV3-2) and TRBJ2-3; TRBD2 matches 11 bases. The germline V gene has CDR1 LGHDT and CDR2 YNNKEL (reference sequence). This CDR3 has 17 residues. V shed 2 bases, J shed 0 bases, and the junction held 4 bases outside the gene matches.

The chain uses TRBV9 and TRBJ2-5; D might be TRBD1 (6 bases). CDR3 length: 15 residues. The V end lost 3 bases, the J end lost 5 bases, and 17 bases lay between the germline ends. Germline CDR1 reads SGDLS; CDR2 reads YYNGEE. CDR3 region: CASSGPGITGETQYF. CDR3 DNA: TGTGCCAGCAGCGGACCCGGGATCACAGGGGAGACCCAGTACTTC.

For the CDR3, the DNA is TGTGCCAGCAGCTCTAAGTCACCCCTCCACTTT. Amino acids: CASSSKSPLHF. The chain combines TRBV21-1 with TRBJ1-6. TRBV21-1 is assigned pseudogene status. CDR3 length equals 11 residues.

V usage is TRBV5-1 and J usage is TRBJ1-2; 8 positions agree with TRBD1. Germline V CDR1 and CDR2: SGHRS, YFSETQ. V trimming: 1 base; J trimming: 8 bases; junction bases outside the gene matches: 7. The CDR3 sequence is 14 residues long. The CDR3 loop is CASSLSAGGAGYTF. The DNA of the CDR3 is TGCGCCAGCAGCTTGAGTGCAGGGGGCGCCGGCTACACCTTC. The full variable domain, completed using reference TRBV5-1 and TRBJ1-2, is KAGVTQTPRYLIKTRGQQVTLSCSPISGHRSVSWYQQTPGQGLQFLFEYFSETQRNKGNFPGRFSGRQFSNSRSEMNVSTLELGDSALYLCASSLSAGGAGYTFGSGTRLTVV.

The chain combines TRBV29-1 with TRBJ2-2; 9 bases are a match to TRBD1. V trimming: 7 bases; J trimming: 5 bases; junction bases outside the gene matches: 14. Germline assignment: CDR1 SQVTM and CDR2 ANQGSEA. The length of the CDR3 is 16 residues. CDR3 region: CSAFVGTGLITGELFF. The CDR3 coding sequence is TGCAGCGCCTTCGTTGGGACAGGGTTAATTACCGGGGAGCTGTTTTTT.

This chain uses TRBV24-1 with TRBJ2-5; D might be TRBD1 (6 bases). CDR1 is KGHDR and CDR2 is SFDVKD in the germline V gene. The CDR3 is 15 amino acids. Deletions cut 0 bases from V and 4 bases from J, with 11 bases between. For the CDR3, the DNA is TGTGCCACCAGTGATTTGAGCGTGACAGGAGAGACCCAGTACTTC. Amino acids: CATSDLSVTGETQYF.

The chain uses TRBV7-2 and TRBJ2-7; 10 bases line up with TRBD1. The CDR3 is made up of 15 amino acids. From germline, CDR1 is SGHTA and CDR2 FQGNSA. V shed 4 bases and J 0 bases; nucleotides not matched to a gene: 3. The CDR3 coding sequence is TGTGCCAGCAGCTCCCGACAGGGGGCCTCCTACGAGCAGTACTTC. Its translation: CASSSRQGASYEQYF.

The gene calls are TRBV10-1 and TRBJ2-2, with D perhaps matching TRBD1 (5 bases). In germline, CDR1 is WNHNN, CDR2 SYGVQD (reference sequence). V dropped 5 bases and J dropped 1 base, with 8 bases sitting between them. This CDR3 spans 14 amino acids. The CDR3 nucleotides are TGCGCCAGCAGTAGGGGCCAGAACACCGGGGAGCTGTTTTTT. It encodes CASSRGQNTGELFF.

This chain links TRBV19 with TRBJ2-5; 11 bases match TRBD1. CDR3 length equals 15 residues. CDR1 LNHDA and CDR2 SQIVND come from the germline V gene (reference sequence). V was clipped by 5 bases and J by 5 bases; unmatched bases: 7. The CDR3 DNA sequence: TGTGCCAGTAGTGCCTTGGACAGGGGGCGTGAGACCCAGTACTTC. Translation: CASSALDRGRETQYF.

The chain has TRBV12-3 or TRBV12-4 and TRBJ1-2, with TRBD1 as a possible D gene (5 bases). There are 12 residues in the CDR3. V lost 7 bases and J lost 4, with 10 bases in between. The CDR3 loop reads CASMGRGYGYTF. CDR3 DNA sequence: TGTGCCAGCATGGGGCGGGGCTATGGCTACACCTTC.

This clone was seen ten or more times. The rearrangement links TRBV19 to TRBJ1-4; D is uncertain. Germline CDR1 and CDR2: LNHDA and SQIVND (reference sequence). V lost 5 bases and J 4 bases, leaving 8 bases between the germline ends. The CDR3 runs 13 residues. CDR3 nucleotides: TGTGCCAGTAGTCAGGAGGTTAATGAAAAACTGTTTTTT. Translating it yields CASSQEVNEKLFF.

J is TRBJ1-1 and V is TRBV5-1, with D tentatively TRBD1 (6 bases). The ends were cut back, 2 bases at V and 3 bases at J, with 11 bases in the middle. Looked up from germline, CDR1 is SGHRS and CDR2 is YFSETQ. This CDR3 contains 14 residues. The CDR3 is CASSFQGQYTEAFF. The CDR3 DNA reads TGCGCCAGCAGCTTTCAGGGACAATACACTGAAGCTTTCTTT.

The genes are TRBV11-3 and TRBJ2-5; D uncertain. Germline CDR1 is SGHNT and CDR2 is YENEEA. V lost 2 bases and J 5 bases, leaving 15 bases between the germline ends. CDR3 length: 15 amino acids. The DNA for the CDR3 is TGTGCCAGCAGCTTACAAGGTCTAGGAATGGAGACCCAGTACTTC. Protein sequence: CASSLQGLGMETQYF.

The CDR3 reads CSAQEGADTGELFF. The CDR3 DNA reads TGCAGCGCACAGGAGGGGGCGGACACCGGGGAGCTGTTTTTT. The chain employs TRBV29-1 and TRBJ2-2, with D possibly matching TRBD1 (7 bases). This CDR3 region has 14 residues. V dropped 7 bases and J dropped 3 bases, with 15 bases sitting between them. The germline V gene has CDR1 SQVTM and CDR2 ANQGSEA.

This clone was found once. The gene calls are TRBV7-8 and TRBJ1-2; D unclear. The germline V gene has CDR1 SGHVS and CDR2 FQNEAQ. The ends were cut back, 4 bases at V and 2 bases at J, with 8 bases in the middle. CDR3 length: 13 residues. CDR3 DNA: TGTGCCAGCAGCTACGTAGAGAACTATGGCTACACCTTC. Its translation: CASSYVENYGYTF.

The rearrangement uses TRBV30 and TRBJ2-5, with D perhaps TRBD1 (6 bases). V was trimmed by 4 bases and J by 5 bases, leaving 14 bases between them. Germline CDR1 is GTSNPN and CDR2 is SVGIG (reference sequence). The CDR3 is made up of 13 amino acids. Here the CDR3 reads CAWISGTLETQYF. The CDR3 coding sequence is TGTGCCTGGATCTCCGGGACACTTGAGACCCAGTACTTC.

The J gene is TRBJ1-3, the V gene TRBV5-1; D perhaps matches TRBD1 (5 bases). The CDR3 loop spans 16 amino acids. The ends were cut back, 0 bases at V and 0 bases at J, with 10 bases in the middle. Germline V CDR1 and CDR2: SGHRS, YFSETQ. CDR3 residues: CASSLDRINSGNTIYF. CDR3 DNA: TGCGCCAGCAGCTTGGACAGGATTAACTCTGGAAACACCATATATTTT.

This sequence joins TRBV15 and TRBJ2-6; D is possibly TRBD1 (7 bases). V lost 0 bases to trimming and J lost 2 bases, with 11 bases between them. The CDR3 extends over 17 amino acids. Germline V gene data show CDR1 as LNHNV and CDR2 as YYDKDF (reference sequence). This CDR3 reads CATSRDRGDPGANVLTF. The CDR3 coding sequence is TGTGCCACCAGCAGAGACAGGGGGGACCCTGGGGCCAACGTCCTGACTTTC.

The V gene is TRBV30, the J gene TRBJ1-5, with 7 bases that match TRBD1. The V segment lost 0 bases and the J segment 3 bases; nucleotides outside the gene matches: 2. Germline values: CDR1 GTSNPN, CDR2 SVGIG (reference sequence). The CDR3 totals 14 residues. The CDR3 protein is CAWSVTGFNQPQHF. The CDR3 DNA reads as TGTGCCTGGAGTGTGACAGGGTTCAATCAGCCCCAGCATTTT.